Listed below are T cell receptor beta chains from one sample, sequenced in a study of blood T cell repertoires in COVID-19. Method: immunoSEQ multiplex PCR; TCRdb's copy keeps in-frame clones and lacks some. The sample has 95,000 to 150,000 clones; about 74% are singletons. The sample was peripheral blood. The receptors were sampled from a man at least 80 years old with COVID-19, enrolled during active disease. The CDR3 runs from the conserved cysteine through the conserved F or W. Fields, in order: V gene, J gene, clone size, D gene, CDR3 DNA, CDR3 protein. A D gene is named only where the DNA matches it firmly. For some rows the clone size is stated as once, few or many, or as a class when expanded; others skip it.

v_call: TRBV11-3; j_call: TRBJ2-5; clone_size: .; d_call: .; cdr3_nt: TGTGCCAGCAGCTTGCAGGGTAGCGAGACCCAGTACTTC; cdr3_aa: CASSLQGSETQYF
v_call: TRBV6-5; j_call: TRBJ1-1; clone_size: .; d_call: .; cdr3_nt: TGTGCCAGCAAAACAGGGCCCAACACTGAAGCTTTCTTT; cdr3_aa: CASKTGPNTEAFF
v_call: TRBV11-2; j_call: TRBJ1-6; clone_size: .; d_call: .; cdr3_nt: TGTGCCAGCAGCTTAGGGAGGGGAAGTAATTCACCCCTCCACTTT; cdr3_aa: CASSLGRGSNSPLHF
v_call: TRBV5-6; j_call: TRBJ1-1; clone_size: .; d_call: .; cdr3_nt: TGTGCCAGCAGTTTGACAGGTGAAGCTTTCTTT; cdr3_aa: CASSLTGEAFF
v_call: TRBV5-4; j_call: TRBJ2-2; clone_size: .; d_call: .; cdr3_nt: TGTGCCAGCAGCTTTGGACAGACCTACACCGGGGAGCTGTTTTTT; cdr3_aa: CASSFGQTYTGELFF
v_call: TRBV6-2/TRBV6-3; j_call: TRBJ1-2; clone_size: .; d_call: .; cdr3_nt: TGTGCCAGCAGTTACGGAGGGTTGCATGGCTACACCTTC; cdr3_aa: CASSYGGLHGYTF
v_call: TRBV5-1; j_call: TRBJ2-2; clone_size: few; d_call: TRBD2; cdr3_nt: TGCGCCAGCAGCTTGGGGAATAGCGGGAGAGCCGGGGAGCTGTTTTTT; cdr3_aa: CASSLGNSGRAGELFF
v_call: TRBV28; j_call: TRBJ2-7; clone_size: .; d_call: .; cdr3_nt: TGTGCCAGCAGTCCGTCGACAGGCCATAGGGAGCAGTACTTC; cdr3_aa: CASSPSTGHREQYF
v_call: TRBV6-5; j_call: TRBJ1-6; clone_size: .; d_call: .; cdr3_nt: TGTGCCAGCACCTTTACCAGGGGTTCACCCCTCCACTTT; cdr3_aa: CASTFTRGSPLHF
v_call: TRBV10-2; j_call: TRBJ2-5; clone_size: .; d_call: TRBD2; cdr3_nt: TGCGCCAGCAGTGAGTTCGCTAGCGGGAGCTCAGAGACCCAGTACTTC; cdr3_aa: CASSEFASGSSETQYF
v_call: TRBV19; j_call: TRBJ1-4; clone_size: .; d_call: TRBD1; cdr3_nt: TGTGCCAGCGCGGGACAGGGGGCATTGAATGAAAAACTGTTTTTT; cdr3_aa: CASAGQGALNEKLFF
v_call: TRBV11-3; j_call: TRBJ2-2; clone_size: .; d_call: TRBD2; cdr3_nt: TGTGCCAGCAGTCCAGGACTAGCGGCGAACACCGGGGAGCTGTTTTTT; cdr3_aa: CASSPGLAANTGELFF
v_call: TRBV10-2; j_call: TRBJ1-1; clone_size: .; d_call: TRBD1; cdr3_nt: TGCGCCAGCAGTGATGTAGGGGGCGGCACTGAAGCTTTCTTT; cdr3_aa: CASSDVGGGTEAFF
v_call: TRBV6-5; j_call: TRBJ2-3; clone_size: .; d_call: .; cdr3_nt: TGTGCCAGCAGTTACTCCCTTGCGGGTCTTACAGATACGCAGTATTTT; cdr3_aa: CASSYSLAGLTDTQYF
v_call: TRBV27; j_call: TRBJ1-1; clone_size: .; d_call: TRBD1; cdr3_nt: TGTGCCAGCAGCCGGACAGGGTACACTGAAGCTTTCTTT; cdr3_aa: CASSRTGYTEAFF
v_call: TRBV7-9; j_call: TRBJ1-4; clone_size: .; d_call: TRBD1; cdr3_nt: TGTGCCAGCAGCTTAGGAGGACAGGGGAATGAAAAACTGTTTTTT; cdr3_aa: CASSLGGQGNEKLFF